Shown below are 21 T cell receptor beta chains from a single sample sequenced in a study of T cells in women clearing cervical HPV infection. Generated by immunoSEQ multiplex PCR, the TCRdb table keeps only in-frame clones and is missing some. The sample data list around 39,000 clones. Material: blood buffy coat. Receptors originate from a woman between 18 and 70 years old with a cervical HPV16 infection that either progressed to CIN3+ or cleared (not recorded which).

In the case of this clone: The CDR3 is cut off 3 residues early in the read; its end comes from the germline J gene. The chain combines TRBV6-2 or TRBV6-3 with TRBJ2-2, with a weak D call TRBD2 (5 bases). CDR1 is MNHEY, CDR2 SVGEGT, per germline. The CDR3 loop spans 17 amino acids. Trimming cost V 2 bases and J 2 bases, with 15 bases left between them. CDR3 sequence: CASSYTRTGINTGELFF. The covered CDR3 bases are TGTGCCAGCAGTTACACTAGGACGGGGATAAACACCGGGGAG.

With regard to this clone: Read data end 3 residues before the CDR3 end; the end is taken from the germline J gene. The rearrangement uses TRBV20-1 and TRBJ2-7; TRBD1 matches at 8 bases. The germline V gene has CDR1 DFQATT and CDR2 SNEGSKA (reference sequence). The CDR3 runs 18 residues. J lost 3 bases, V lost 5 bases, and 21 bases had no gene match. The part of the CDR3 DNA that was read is TGCAGTGCTCTCCCCGACGGCAGGGGGCTCGGTTCCAACTACGAG. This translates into CSALPDGRGLGSNYE. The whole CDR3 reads CSALPDGRGLGSNYEQYF.

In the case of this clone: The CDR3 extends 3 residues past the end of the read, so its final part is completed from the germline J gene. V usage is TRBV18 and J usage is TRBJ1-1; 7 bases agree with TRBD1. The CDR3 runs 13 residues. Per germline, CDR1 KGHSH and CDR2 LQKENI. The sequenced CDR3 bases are TGTGCCAGCTCACCGACAGGGAGGAGTGGA. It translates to CASSPTGRSG. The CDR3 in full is CASSPTGRSGAFF.

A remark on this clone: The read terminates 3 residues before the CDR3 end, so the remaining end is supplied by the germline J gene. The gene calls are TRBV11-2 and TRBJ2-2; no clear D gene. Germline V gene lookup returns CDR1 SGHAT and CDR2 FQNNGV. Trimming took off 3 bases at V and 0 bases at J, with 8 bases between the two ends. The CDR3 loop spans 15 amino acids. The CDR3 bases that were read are TGTGCCAGCAGCTTTACGCAGACGAACACCGGGGAG. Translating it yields CASSFTQTNTGE. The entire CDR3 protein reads CASSFTQTNTGELFF. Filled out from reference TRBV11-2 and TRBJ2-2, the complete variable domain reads EAGVAQSPRYKIIEKRQSVAFWCNPISGHATLYWYQQILGQGPKLLIQFQNNGVVDDSQLPKDRFSAERLKGVDSTLKIQPAKLEDSAVYLCASSFTQTNTGELFFGEGSRLTVL.

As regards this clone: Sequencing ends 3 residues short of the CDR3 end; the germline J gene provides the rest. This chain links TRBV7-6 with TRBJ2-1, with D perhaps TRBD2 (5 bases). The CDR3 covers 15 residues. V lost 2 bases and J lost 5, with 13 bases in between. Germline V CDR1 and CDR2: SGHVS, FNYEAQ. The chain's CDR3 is CASSLSYTGNNEQFF. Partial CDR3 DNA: TGTGCCAGCAGCTTAAGTTATACGGGGAACAATGAG.

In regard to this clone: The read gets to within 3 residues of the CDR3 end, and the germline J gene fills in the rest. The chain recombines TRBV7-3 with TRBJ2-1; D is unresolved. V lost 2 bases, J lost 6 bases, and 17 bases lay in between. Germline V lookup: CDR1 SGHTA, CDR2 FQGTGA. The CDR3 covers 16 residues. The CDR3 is CASSLLSGPAGNEQFF. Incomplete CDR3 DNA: TGTGCCAGCAGCTTACTCTCCGGTCCAGCAGGCAATGAG.

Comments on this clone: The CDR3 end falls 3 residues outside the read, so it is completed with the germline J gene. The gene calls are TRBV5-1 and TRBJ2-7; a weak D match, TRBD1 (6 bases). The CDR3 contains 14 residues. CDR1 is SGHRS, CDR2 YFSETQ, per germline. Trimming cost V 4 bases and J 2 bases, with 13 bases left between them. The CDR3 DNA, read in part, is TGCGCCAGCAGCCCCCCGACAGGAACCTACGAG. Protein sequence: CASSPPTGTYE. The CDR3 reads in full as CASSPPTGTYEQYF. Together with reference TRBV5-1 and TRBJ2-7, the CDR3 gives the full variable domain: KAGVTQTPRYLIKTRGQQVTLSCSPISGHRSVSWYQQTPGQGLQFLFEYFSETQRNKGNFPGRFSGRQFSNSRSEMNVSTLELGDSALYLCASSPPTGTYEQYFGPGTRLTVT.

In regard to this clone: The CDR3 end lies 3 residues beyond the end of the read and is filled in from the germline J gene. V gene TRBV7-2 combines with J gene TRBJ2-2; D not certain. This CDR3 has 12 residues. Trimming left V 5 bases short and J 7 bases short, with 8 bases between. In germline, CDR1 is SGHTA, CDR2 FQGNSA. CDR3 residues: CASSTNGGELFF. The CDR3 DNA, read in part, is TGTGCCAGCAGCACTAACGGCGGGGAG.

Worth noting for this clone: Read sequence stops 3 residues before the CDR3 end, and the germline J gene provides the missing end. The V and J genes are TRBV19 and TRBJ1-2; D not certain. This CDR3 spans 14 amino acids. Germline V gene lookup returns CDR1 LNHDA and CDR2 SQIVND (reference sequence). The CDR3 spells CASSMAAAKNIYTF. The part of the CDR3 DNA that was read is TGTGCCAGTAGTATGGCGGCGGCCAAAAACATC.

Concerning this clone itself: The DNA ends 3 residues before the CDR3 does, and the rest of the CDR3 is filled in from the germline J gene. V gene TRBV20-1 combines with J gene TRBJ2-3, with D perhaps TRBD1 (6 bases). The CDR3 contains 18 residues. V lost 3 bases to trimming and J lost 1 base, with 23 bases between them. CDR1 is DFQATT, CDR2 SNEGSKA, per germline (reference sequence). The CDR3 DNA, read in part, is TGCAGTGCTAGTACGACGCTTGGGACCCCAGGGGGCACAGATACG. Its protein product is CSASTTLGTPGGTDT. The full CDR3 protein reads CSASTTLGTPGGTDTQYF.

The sequenced part of the CDR3 DNA is TGTGCCAGCAGCTTGGGGGGGCCCCTCTCCTACGAG. Its protein is CASSLGGPLSYE. The whole CDR3 is CASSLGGPLSYEQYF. The rearrangement uses TRBV12-3 or TRBV12-4 and TRBJ2-7; D is possibly TRBD2 (7 bases). The read halts 3 residues ahead of the CDR3 end, with the missing end drawn from the germline J gene. This CDR3 is 15 amino acids long. V shed 6 bases and J shed 0 bases, with 15 bases lying between them.

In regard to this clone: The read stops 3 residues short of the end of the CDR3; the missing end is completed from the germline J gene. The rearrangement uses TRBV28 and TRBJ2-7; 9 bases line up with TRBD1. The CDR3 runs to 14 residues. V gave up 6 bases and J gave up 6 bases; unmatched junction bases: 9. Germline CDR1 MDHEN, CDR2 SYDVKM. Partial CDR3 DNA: TGTGCCAGCAGCCCACAGGGGGCGTTAGTCGAG. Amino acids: CASSPQGALVE. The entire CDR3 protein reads CASSPQGALVEQYF.

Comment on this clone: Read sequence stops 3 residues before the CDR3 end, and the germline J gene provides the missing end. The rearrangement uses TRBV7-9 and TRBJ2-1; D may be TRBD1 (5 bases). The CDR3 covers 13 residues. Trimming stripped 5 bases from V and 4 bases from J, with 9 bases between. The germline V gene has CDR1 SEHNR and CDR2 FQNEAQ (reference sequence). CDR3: CASSRDSYNEQFF. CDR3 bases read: TGTGCCAGCAGCAGAGACAGTTACAATGAG.

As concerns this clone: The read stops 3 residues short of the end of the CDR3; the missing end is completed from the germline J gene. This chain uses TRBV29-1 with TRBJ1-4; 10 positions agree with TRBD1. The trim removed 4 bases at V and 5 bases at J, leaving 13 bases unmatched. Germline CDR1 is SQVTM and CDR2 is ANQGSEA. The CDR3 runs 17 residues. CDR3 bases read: TGCAGCGTTGCTCGGGGACAGGGGAAAAAAGAGAATGAAAAA. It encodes CSVARGQGKKENEK. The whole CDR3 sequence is CSVARGQGKKENEKLFF.

The CDR3 loop reads CASNAQDRASYEQYF. Incomplete CDR3 DNA: TGTGCCAGCAACGCTCAAGACAGAGCCTCCTACGAG. This chain joins TRBV7-9 and TRBJ2-7; tentatively, D is TRBD1 (5 bases). The read ends 3 residues before the CDR3 terminus; that terminus is restored from the germline J gene. This CDR3 region has 15 residues. Germline CDR1 reads SEHNR; CDR2 reads FQNEAQ (reference sequence). Trimming shortened V by 7 bases and J by 0 bases, and 16 bases separated the two germline ends. Full variable domain (rest looked up from reference TRBV7-9 and TRBJ2-7): DTGVSQNPRHKITKRGQNVTFRCDPISEHNRLYWYRQTLGQGPEFLTYFQNEAQLEKSRLLSDRFSAERPKGSFSTLEIQRTEQGDSAMYLCASNAQDRASYEQYFGPGTRLTVT.

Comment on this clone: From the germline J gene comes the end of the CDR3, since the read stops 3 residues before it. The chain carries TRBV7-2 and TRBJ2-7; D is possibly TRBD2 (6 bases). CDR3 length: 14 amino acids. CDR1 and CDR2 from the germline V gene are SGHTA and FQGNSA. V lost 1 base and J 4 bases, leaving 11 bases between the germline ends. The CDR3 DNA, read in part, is TGTGCCAGCAGCTTAGTCGGTAGCGGTTACGAG. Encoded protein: CASSLVGSGYE. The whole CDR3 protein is CASSLVGSGYEQYF.

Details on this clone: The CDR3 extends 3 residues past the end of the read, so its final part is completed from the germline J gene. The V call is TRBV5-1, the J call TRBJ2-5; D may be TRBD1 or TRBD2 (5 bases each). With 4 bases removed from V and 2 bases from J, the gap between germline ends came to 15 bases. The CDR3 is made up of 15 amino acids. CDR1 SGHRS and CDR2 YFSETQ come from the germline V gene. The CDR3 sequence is CASSRDGARQETQYF. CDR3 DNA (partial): TGCGCCAGCAGCCGGGATGGGGCACGGCAAGAGACC.

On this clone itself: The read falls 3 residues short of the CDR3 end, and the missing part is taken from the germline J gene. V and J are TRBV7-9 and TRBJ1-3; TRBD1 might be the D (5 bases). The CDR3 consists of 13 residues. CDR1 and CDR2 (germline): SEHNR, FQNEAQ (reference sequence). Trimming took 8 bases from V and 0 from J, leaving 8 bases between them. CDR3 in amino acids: CASLQGSGNTIYF. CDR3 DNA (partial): TGTGCCAGCCTCCAGGGCTCTGGAAACACC.

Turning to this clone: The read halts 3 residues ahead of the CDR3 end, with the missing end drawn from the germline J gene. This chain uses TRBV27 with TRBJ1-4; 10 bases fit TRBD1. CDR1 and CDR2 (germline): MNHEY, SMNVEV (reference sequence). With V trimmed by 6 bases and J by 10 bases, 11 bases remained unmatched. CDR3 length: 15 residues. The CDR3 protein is CASRSPGQGQGKLFF. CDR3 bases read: TGTGCCAGCAGGTCTCCGGGACAGGGGCAGGGAAAA.

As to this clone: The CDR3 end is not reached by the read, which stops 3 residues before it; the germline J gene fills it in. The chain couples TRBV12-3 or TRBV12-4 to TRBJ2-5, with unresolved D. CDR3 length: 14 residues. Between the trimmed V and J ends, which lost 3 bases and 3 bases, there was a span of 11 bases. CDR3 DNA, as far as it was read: TGTGCCAGCAGTTTTGTGGTACAGAAAGAGACC. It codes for CASSFVVQKET. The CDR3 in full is CASSFVVQKETQYF.

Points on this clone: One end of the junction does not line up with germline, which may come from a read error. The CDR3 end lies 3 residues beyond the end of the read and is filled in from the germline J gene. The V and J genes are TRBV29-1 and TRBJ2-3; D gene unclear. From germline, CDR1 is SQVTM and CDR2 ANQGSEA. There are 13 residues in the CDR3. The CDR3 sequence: CGVPEPSTDTQYF. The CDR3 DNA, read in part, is TGCGGCGTGCCCGAGCCAAGCACAGATACG.